Listed here are 27 T cell receptor beta chains from one sample, sequenced in a study of regulatory T cells in long-lasting Graves disease. Time point reported: newly diagnosed GD, antithyroid drugs for less than 3 months. Preparation of the TCR library used RNA extracted from PBMCs. To make TCR beta libraries, researchers used iRepertoire HTBI primers and Arm-PCR of CDR3 regions. TCRdb itself ran the multiplex PCR reads through MiXCR, one entry per CDR3 protein. The profile shows about 430,000 distinct CDR3 sequences, around 16% of them singletons. The same specimen was also included in a second study, on T cells in Graves' hyperthyroidism and ophthalmopathy.

Source: peripheral blood mononuclear cells (PBMCs), taken at new diagnosis, from a patient treated with antithyroid drugs. These receptors all stem from a woman between 40 and 50 years old with Graves disease.

A word on this clonotype: The junction does not match germline at one end; this may be a read error. The V call is TRBV28, the J call TRBJ1-1; 7 nucleotides align to TRBD1. Germline CDR1 reads MDHEN; CDR2 reads SYDVKM. This CDR3 is 16 amino acids long. CDR3 region: CASSINRGKGNTEALF. In DNA, the CDR3 is TGTGCCAGCAGTATCAACAGGGGAAAGGGGAACACTGAAGCTCTCTTT.

This chain links TRBV19 with TRBJ1-5; D is ambiguous. Germline V gene data show CDR1 as LNHDA and CDR2 as SQIVND (reference sequence). The V gene lost 4 bases and the J gene lost 3 bases, with 4 bases spanning the gap. This CDR3 contains 12 residues. CDR3 residues: CASSTNNQPQHF. In DNA, the CDR3 is TGTGCCAGTAGTACAAACAATCAGCCCCAGCATTTT.

This clonotype was detected ten times or more. This chain links TRBV6-1 with TRBJ2-1; 9 nucleotides match TRBD2. V gave up 6 bases and J gave up 0 bases; unmatched junction bases: 9. Per the germline V gene, CDR1 is MNHNS and CDR2 is SASEGT. CDR3 length: 17 amino acids. CDR3 nucleotides: TGTGCCAGCAGGACCTTGAGTAGCGGGAGCTCCTACAATGAGCAGTTCTTC. Translated, it gives CASRTLSSGSSYNEQFF.

This clonotype was counted ten times or more. Here the CDR3 reads CASSPPGRGYYEQYF. The CDR3 DNA follows: TGTGCCAGCAGCCCCCCCGGCAGGGGATACTACGAGCAGTACTTC. The chain links TRBV11-3 to TRBJ2-7; possible D gene TRBD1, 6 bases. The V and J ends lost 5 bases and 3 bases respectively, with 17 bases between them. The CDR3 totals 15 residues. Germline V lookup: CDR1 SGHNT, CDR2 YENEEA.

In its sample, this clonotype was seen a few times. J is TRBJ1-5 and V is TRBV28, with 7 bases that match TRBD1. In germline, CDR1 is MDHEN, CDR2 SYDVKM. The CDR3 has 14 residues. Unmatched junction bases numbered 7, after V lost 6 bases and J lost 5 bases. The CDR3 region has the DNA TGTGCCAGCAGCCACGCCGGGACAGATCAGCCCCAGCATTTT. This translates into CASSHAGTDQPQHF.

This clonotype was counted only a few times. The rearrangement links TRBV28 to TRBJ1-2, with 7 bases fitting TRBD1. CDR1 is MDHEN and CDR2 is SYDVKM in the germline V gene. The length of the CDR3 is 13 residues. Unmatched junction bases numbered 3, after V lost 6 bases and J lost 2 bases. The CDR3 protein is CASRGQSNYGYTF. Written as DNA, the CDR3 is TGTGCCAGCAGGGGACAGAGCAACTATGGCTACACCTTC.

CDR3 DNA: TGTGCCAGCACCCTCCCGGTGTATGCCGGGGAGCTGTTTTTT. Translated, it gives CASTLPVYAGELFF. The chain links TRBV2 to TRBJ2-2; D not certain. Germline values: CDR1 SNHLY, CDR2 FYNNEI. V gave up 7 bases and J gave up 6 bases, with 15 bases separating them. This CDR3 is 14 amino acids long.

About this clonotype itself: At one end, the junction sequence differs from germline, possibly due to a read error. This sequence joins TRBV14 and TRBJ2-7, with D possibly TRBD1 on 6 matching bases. From germline, CDR1 is SGHDN and CDR2 FVKESK. The CDR3 runs to 15 residues. The CDR3 nucleotides are TGTGCCAGCAGCCCTCTTTATACAGGGACCTACAAGCAGTACTTC. Amino acid sequence: CASSPLYTGTYKQYF.

This clonotype was counted ten times or more. The chain carries TRBV6-2 or TRBV6-3 and TRBJ2-2; TRBD2 agrees at 15 bases. The CDR3 sequence is 18 residues long. V shed 5 bases, J shed 0 bases, and the junction held 4 bases outside the gene matches. Germline assignment: CDR1 MNHEY and CDR2 SVGEGT. The DNA for the CDR3 is TGTGCCAGCAGTCCGGGACTAGCGGGAGGACCGAACACCGGGGAGCTGTTTTTT. Its translation: CASSPGLAGGPNTGELFF.

In its sample, this clonotype was seen many times. V gene TRBV2 combines with J gene TRBJ2-7, with 14 positions matching TRBD2. The CDR3 has 16 residues. The V and J ends lost 7 bases and 6 bases, in that order; junction bases with no gene match: 11. Germline V gene lookup returns CDR1 SNHLY and CDR2 FYNNEI. In DNA, the CDR3 is TGTGCCAGCACCTCAGGCGGGACTAGCGGGAGCCGCGAGCAGTACTTC. Amino acid sequence: CASTSGGTSGSREQYF.

The sample holds many counts of this clonotype. V and J are TRBV20-1 and TRBJ2-5; D unresolved. Germline assignment: CDR1 DFQATT and CDR2 SNEGSKA (reference sequence). The length of the CDR3 is 15 residues. Trimming removed 0 bases from V and 4 bases from J, with 15 bases in between. The CDR3 DNA is TGCAGTGCTAGAGAAACCGGGTCAGCGTCAGAGACCCAGTACTTC. Its translation: CSARETGSASETQYF.

The rearrangement links TRBV3-1 to TRBJ2-7; D is uncertain. Trimming shortened V by 4 bases and J by 4 bases, and 11 bases separated the two germline ends. Germline V CDR1 and CDR2: LGHDT, YNNKEL (reference sequence). This CDR3 contains 13 residues. This chain's CDR3 is CASSRLTKYEQYF. Here the CDR3 DNA reads TGTGCCAGCAGCCGACTGACAAAATACGAGCAGTACTTC.

This clonotype was counted at least ten times. The genes are TRBV10-3 and TRBJ1-2; no clear D. From germline, CDR1 is ENHRY and CDR2 SYGVKD. Trimming removed 8 bases from V and 6 bases from J, with 10 bases in between. The CDR3 is made up of 11 amino acids. CDR3 residues: CAIYQPDGYTF. CDR3 in DNA: TGTGCCATCTACCAGCCCGATGGCTACACCTTC.

This clonotype has only a few counts. The V gene is TRBV4-1, the J gene TRBJ2-4; 8 bases align to TRBD2. CDR1 is MGHRA, CDR2 YSYEKL, per germline. V was clipped by 4 bases and J by 2 bases; unmatched bases: 7. CDR3 length: 16 amino acids. CDR3 loop: CASSRPGLGTKNIQYF. CDR3 nucleotides: TGCGCCAGCAGCCGACCGGGACTAGGGACCAAAAACATTCAGTACTTC.

This clonotype was seen many times. The CDR3 loop reads CASSFGASGIYEQYF. In DNA form, the CDR3 reads TGTGCCAGCAGCTTCGGGGCTAGCGGGATCTACGAGCAGTACTTC. The chain couples TRBV7-9 to TRBJ2-7; 9 positions match TRBD2. The CDR3 sequence is 15 residues long. The V segment lost 3 bases and the J segment 3 bases; nucleotides outside the gene matches: 6. The germline V gene encodes CDR1 SEHNR and CDR2 FQNEAQ (reference sequence).

This clonotype occurred a few times. The chain employs TRBV19 and TRBJ2-1; D tentatively reads TRBD1 or TRBD2 (5 bases each). CDR1 is LNHDA and CDR2 is SQIVND in the germline V gene (reference sequence). CDR3 length equals 15 residues. The V and J ends lost 6 bases and 6 bases respectively, with 18 bases between them. The CDR3 loop reads CASSTGATNLNEQFF. CDR3 sequence (DNA): TGTGCCAGTAGCACCGGGGCTACCAATCTCAATGAGCAGTTCTTC.

This clonotype has a count of ten or more. The gene calls are TRBV6-1 and TRBJ2-5, with no clear D. V lost 4 bases to trimming and J lost 5 bases, with 11 bases between them. CDR1 and CDR2 (germline): MNHNS, SASEGT. The CDR3 loop spans 13 amino acids. CDR3 protein: CASSADLTETQYF. The CDR3 DNA follows: TGTGCCAGCAGTGCCGACCTGACGGAGACCCAGTACTTC.

This clonotype was detected ten times or more. The CDR3 DNA reads TGTGCCAGCAGTCCCCGGGACAGCGCCTCCTACGAGCAGTACTTC. This sequence encodes CASSPRDSASYEQYF. The V gene is TRBV28, the J gene TRBJ2-7; 7 bases fit TRBD1. The CDR3 contains 15 residues. The V segment lost 5 bases and the J segment 0 bases; nucleotides outside the gene matches: 7. Per the germline V gene, CDR1 is MDHEN and CDR2 is SYDVKM.

Only one count was recorded for this clonotype. The rearrangement links TRBV3-1 to TRBJ1-4, with D unresolved. CDR1 is LGHDT, CDR2 YNNKEL, per germline (reference sequence). CDR3 length equals 16 residues. Trimming left V 2 bases short and J 6 bases short, with 16 bases between. The CDR3 DNA reads as TGTGCCAGCAGCCAACGGCGGACCGAATGGGATGAAAAACTGTTTTTT. This codes for CASSQRRTEWDEKLFF.

This clonotype was seen many times. The chain recombines TRBV20-1 with TRBJ2-3; D gene unclear. The CDR3 has 13 residues. V was shortened by 4 bases and J by 0 bases, with 8 bases between the two germline ends. From germline, CDR1 is DFQATT and CDR2 SNEGSKA (reference sequence). CDR3 in amino acids: CSATSASTDTQYF. The DNA of the CDR3 is TGCAGTGCTACCTCGGCAAGCACAGATACGCAGTATTTT.

The rearrangement links TRBV19 to TRBJ2-1, with D perhaps TRBD1 (5 bases). The germline CDR1 and CDR2 sequences are LNHDA and SQIVND (reference sequence). Trimming stripped 3 bases from V and 4 bases from J, with 7 bases between. CDR3 length: 13 residues. This CDR3 reads CASSMNRYNEQFF. The CDR3 nucleotides read TGTGCCAGTAGTATGAACAGGTACAATGAGCAGTTCTTC.

Ten or more counts support this clonotype. The chain carries TRBV27 and TRBJ2-1, with D possibly being TRBD1 (5 bases). Germline lookup yields CDR1 MNHEY and CDR2 SMNVEV (reference sequence). There are 16 residues in the CDR3. V was cut by 0 bases and J by 7 bases, with 16 bases left in between. CDR3: CASSLSSGMVANEQFF. Here the CDR3 DNA reads TGTGCCAGCAGTTTATCGTCAGGGATGGTGGCAAATGAGCAGTTCTTC.

This clonotype was recorded a few times. J is TRBJ2-1 and V is TRBV24-1; D gene unclear. Germline CDR1 reads KGHDR; CDR2 reads SFDVKD. This CDR3 comprises 13 residues. Trimming removed 3 bases from V and 6 bases from J, with 8 bases in between. CDR3 residues: CATSDLIPNEQFF. CDR3 sequence (DNA): TGTGCCACCAGTGATCTCATCCCCAATGAGCAGTTCTTC.

At least ten counts were recorded for this clonotype. V is TRBV6-2 or TRBV6-3 and J is TRBJ2-2; the match to TRBD2 covers 7 bases. This CDR3 comprises 15 residues. The ends lost 0 bases at V and 6 bases at J; junction bases unmatched: 4. The V gene's germline CDR1 is MNHEY and CDR2 SVGEGT. The CDR3 DNA follows: TGTGCCAGCAGTTACTCTGCGGGAGCTCCCGGGGAGCTGTTTTTT. This translates into CASSYSAGAPGELFF.

The chain has TRBV30 and TRBJ1-2, with D tentatively TRBD1 (6 bases). Germline CDR1 is GTSNPN and CDR2 is SVGIG (reference sequence). CDR3 length: 15 amino acids. Trimming stripped 8 bases from V and 8 bases from J, with 27 bases between. CDR3 nucleotide sequence: TGTGCCAGTAGTATAGGGGGGACTCGAGGTGGCGGCTACACCTTC. Encoded protein: CASSIGGTRGGGYTF.

This clonotype was seen repeatedly, ten times or more. V usage is TRBV2 and J usage is TRBJ2-1, with D perhaps matching TRBD1 (5 bases). Germline CDR1 and CDR2: SNHLY and FYNNEI. V lost 3 bases and J lost 6, with 12 bases in between. The CDR3 consists of 14 residues. CDR3 residues: CASSDSPGANEQFF. The CDR3 bases are TGTGCCAGCAGTGATTCCCCTGGGGCCAATGAGCAGTTCTTC.

This clonotype appeared many times. This chain uses TRBV28 with TRBJ2-7, with 9 bases aligning to TRBD1. The CDR3 runs 15 residues. V lost 7 bases, J lost 0 bases, and 7 bases stayed unmatched. Per germline, CDR1 MDHEN and CDR2 SYDVKM. CDR3 sequence (DNA): TGTGCCAGCAAATCGGACAGGGGCCCCTCCTACGAGCAGTACTTC. Translating gives CASKSDRGPSYEQYF.